Each of the 16 T cell receptor beta chains below was sequenced from the same sample in a study of T cells in Graves' hyperthyroidism and ophthalmopathy. What was amplified from RNA transcripts were TCR beta CDR3 regions. Initially, a first-round RT-PCR of the TCR CDR3 employed the HTBI primer set. TCRdb reprocessed the multiplex PCR reads via MiXCR and lists one record per CDR3 protein. The sample comprises 600,000 to 700,000 distinct CDR3 sequences, just under 45% of which are singletons, and approximately 7.2% rests with the top ten. Sequenced input: peripheral blood or thyroid tissue (not recorded which). The receptors were gathered from an adult man with Graves' disease, either hyperthyroidism or ophthalmopathy (not recorded which).

The rearrangement uses TRBV20-1 and TRBJ2-7; no firm D call. The V gene's germline CDR1 is DFQATT and CDR2 SNEGSKA (reference sequence). Trimming stripped 7 bases from V and 1 base from J, with 17 bases between. This CDR3 spans 14 amino acids. The CDR3 nucleotides read TGCAGTGTTATGATGGTTGGACGGTCCTACGAGCAGTACTTC. Its translation: CSVMMVGRSYEQYF.

V is TRBV12-3 or TRBV12-4 and J is TRBJ1-1; D is unclear. CDR3 size: 14 residues. V was trimmed by 3 bases and J by 4 bases, leaving 12 bases between them. The DNA of the CDR3 is TGTGCCAGCAGTTTTTGGCAAAAAGGCACTGAAGCTTTCTTT. Its translation: CASSFWQKGTEAFF.

CDR3 protein: CASTPGDTQRRVAFF. DNA for the CDR3: TGTGCCAGCACCCCGGGGGATACGCAGCGCAGGGTAGCTTTCTTT. This chain uses TRBV12-3 or TRBV12-4 with TRBJ1-1, with a tentative D call TRBD1 (5 bases). V was cut by 7 bases and J by 10 bases, with 25 bases left in between. This CDR3 has 15 amino acids.

This chain connects TRBV7-9 to TRBJ1-5, with 7 bases identical to TRBD1. Trimming cost V 0 bases and J 1 base; bases outside gene matches: 9. This CDR3 region has 18 residues. CDR1 and CDR2 (germline): SEHNR, FQNEAQ (reference sequence). The CDR3 here is CASSLASRQGVSNQPQHF. The CDR3 DNA sequence: TGTGCCAGCAGCTTAGCGAGTAGACAGGGTGTAAGCAATCAGCCCCAGCATTTT.

Worth noting for this clonotype: Germline is not matched at one junction end, which may reflect a read error. The chain joins TRBV7-2 to TRBJ1-5; tentatively, D is TRBD1 (5 bases). The CDR3 sequence is 15 residues long. Germline-derived CDR1 and CDR2 are SGHTA and FQGNSA. The CDR3 loop reads CASSQDWDGNQPQHF. The CDR3 region has the DNA TGCGCCAGCAGCCAAGATTGGGACGGAAATCAGCCCCAGCATTTT.

This rearrangement joins TRBV20-1 to TRBJ2-5; D is unresolved. Germline V lookup: CDR1 DFQATT, CDR2 SNEGSKA (reference sequence). V lost 0 bases and J 2 bases, leaving 7 bases between the germline ends. This CDR3 has 13 residues. The CDR3 loop reads CSARDALQETQYF. The CDR3 bases are TGCAGTGCTAGAGATGCACTACAAGAGACCCAGTACTTC.

This clonotype showed up many times. V and J are TRBV7-9 and TRBJ1-5, with D perhaps TRBD1 (5 bases). The CDR3 runs to 16 residues. Between the trimmed V and J ends, which lost 3 bases and 1 base, there was a span of 13 bases. Germline V gene data show CDR1 as SEHNR and CDR2 as FQNEAQ (reference sequence). CDR3 bases: TGTGCCAGCAGCTTCGGGGGACTGGAAAGCAATCAGCCCCAGCATTTT. This translates into CASSFGGLESNQPQHF.

This clonotype has more than one count but fewer than ten. Here the CDR3 reads CASRPGQFNQPQHF. The CDR3 nucleotides read TGTGCCAGCAGGCCCGGACAGTTCAATCAGCCCCAGCATTTT. The chain links TRBV19 to TRBJ1-5; a weak D match, TRBD1 (6 bases). Germline V gene sequence: CDR1 LNHDA, CDR2 SQIVND (reference sequence). Trimming pared 9 bases from V and 3 bases from J, leaving 15 bases between. CDR3 length: 14 amino acids.

This clonotype has a handful of counts. This chain links TRBV7-9 with TRBJ1-1, with D possibly being TRBD1 (5 bases). The CDR3 contains 14 residues. Germline CDR1 SEHNR, CDR2 FQNEAQ (reference sequence). The V end was cut by 5 bases, the J end by 4 bases, with 14 bases between. The DNA for the CDR3 is TGTGCCAGCAGCCCCGGGGCATTCGCCACTGAAGCTTTCTTT. This sequence encodes CASSPGAFATEAFF.

The V call is TRBV12-3 or TRBV12-4, the J call TRBJ1-3, with TRBD1 as a possible D gene (6 bases). This CDR3 has 17 amino acids. Deletions cut 3 bases from V and 8 bases from J, with 23 bases between. CDR3 sequence reads: CASSFAPGGSYGYTIYF. The CDR3 DNA reads TGTGCCAGCAGTTTTGCCCCCGGGGGCAGCTATGGCTACACCATATATTTT.

The CDR3 nucleotides are TGTGCTAGGCCGACCAACACCGGGGAGCTGTTTTTT. It specifies CARPTNTGELFF. The chain couples TRBV25-1 to TRBJ2-2; D gene unclear. Germline V lookup: CDR1 MGHDK, CDR2 SYGVNS. CDR3 length: 12 residues.

Only a few counts were recorded for this clonotype. The chain carries TRBV2 and TRBJ1-2; D gene uncertain. The CDR3 has 14 residues. Trimming shortened V by 7 bases and J by 8 bases, and 20 bases separated the two germline ends. Per the germline V gene, CDR1 is SNHLY and CDR2 is FYNNEI. The CDR3 sequence: CASTPWQPLTGYTF. CDR3 DNA: TGTGCCAGCACCCCGTGGCAGCCGTTAACGGGCTACACCTTC.

The chain employs TRBV7-9 and TRBJ2-7; D remains unclear. Trimming pared 3 bases from V and 4 bases from J, leaving 13 bases between. Germline lookup yields CDR1 SEHNR and CDR2 FQNEAQ (reference sequence). This CDR3 has 14 amino acids. Here the CDR3 reads CASSLTIAAYEQYF. The CDR3 nucleotides read TGTGCCAGCAGCTTGACGATAGCTGCGTACGAGCAGTACTTC. Combining the CDR3 with reference TRBV7-9 and TRBJ2-7 gives the whole variable domain DTGVSQNPRHKITKRGQNVTFRCDPISEHNRLYWYRQTLGQGPEFLTYFQNEAQLEKSRLLSDRFSAERPKGSFSTLEIQRTEQGDSAMYLCASSLTIAAYEQYFGPGTRLTVT.

The chain recombines TRBV15 with TRBJ2-1; D unresolved. This CDR3 spans 13 amino acids. The germline CDR1 and CDR2 sequences are LNHNV and YYDKDF (reference sequence). Trimming left V 1 base short and J 9 bases short, with 10 bases between. CDR3 coding DNA: TGTGCCACCAGCAGAGTTATATTCGGTGAGCAGTTCTTC. Its protein is CATSRVIFGEQFF.

This clonotype appeared many times. The J gene is TRBJ1-6, the V gene TRBV13; the D is unclear. V lost 4 bases and J lost 8, with 6 bases in between. The CDR3 runs 12 residues. Germline V gives CDR1 PRHDT, CDR2 FYEKMQ (reference sequence). Here the CDR3 reads CASSSPHSPLHF. CDR3 coding DNA: TGTGCCAGCAGCTCTCCCCATTCACCCCTCCACTTT.

This chain joins TRBV7-2 and TRBJ1-2, with D hard to call. V lost 4 bases to trimming and J lost 5 bases, with 17 bases between them. The CDR3 has 15 residues. Per germline, CDR1 SGHTA and CDR2 FQGNSA. Written as DNA, the CDR3 is TGTGCCAGCAGCTCGGACGGGTTTGGGGTTTATGGCTACACCTTC. Translation: CASSSDGFGVYGYTF.